This T cell receptor (beta chain) was sequenced in a study of T cells in women clearing cervical HPV infection. The junction had 6 bases not matched to a gene; V was cut back by 5 bases and J by 0 bases. The CDR3 has 16 residues. Looked up from germline, CDR1 is PRHDT and CDR2 is FYEKMQ (reference sequence). In regard to this clone: The missing CDR3 end, 3 residues past where the read stops, is filled in from the germline J gene.

The table came from immunoSEQ multiplex PCR; TCRdb's copy has only in-frame clones and leaves some out. This repertoire includes around 39,000 clones. The V gene is TRBV13, the J gene TRBJ1-4; 7 nucleotides agree with TRBD1. The TCR comes from a woman aged 18 to 75 with a cervical HPV16 infection that either progressed to CIN3+ or cleared (not recorded which). Sequencing input: blood buffy coat. CDR3: CASSKRQGATNEKLFF. The DNA read from the CDR3 is TGTGCCAGCAGCAAGAGACAGGGCGCAACTAATGAAAAA.